The text below deals with one T cell receptor beta chain. Membership in each cohort depended on participant-reported clinical history. The record originates from a study of blood T cell repertoires in COVID-19. In the original workflow: Estimates of nucleated cell counts were drawn from the amplification of reference gene primers. Generated by immunoSEQ multiplex PCR, the TCRdb table keeps only in-frame clones and is missing some. The V and J calls and clone size are taken from that table; D and trimming were inferred from the DNA. The sample lists fewer than 250,000 clones; 81% were seen once. V was clipped by 3 bases and J by 3 bases, with 14 bases between them. This CDR3 is 15 amino acids long. CDR1 and CDR2 from the germline V gene are LNHDA and SQIVND (reference sequence).

The sequencing input was PBMCs or T cells enriched from blood (not recorded which). The sequence came from a woman aged 45-65 years with acute COVID-19. The rearrangement uses TRBV19 and TRBJ1-2; the D is unclear. The CDR3 spells CASSILGRSDYGYTF. The CDR3 coding sequence is TGTGCCAGTAGTATTCTGGGCAGATCAGACTATGGCTACACCTTC.